This TCR beta chain was captured by sequencing in a study of T cell clones after liver transplantation. Study overall: Three of the eight recipients were HCV-positive; the rest had non-autoimmune, non-viral transplant indications.

The CDR3 runs 12 residues. Germline loops: CDR1 SGDLS, CDR2 YYNGEE. V was cut by 3 bases and J by 2 bases, with 4 bases left in between. Only in-frame clones appear in the TCRdb table, and some are missing; sequencing was by immunoSEQ multiplex PCR. The sample carries about 80,000 clones, around four fifths recorded once. A few counts support this clone. Specimen: CD4+ T cells from blood, collected 46 months after liver transplant. This chain connects TRBV9 to TRBJ2-3, with D hard to call. This clonotype originated in a human patient who received a liver transplant. The T cells may come from the graft donor. The CDR3 loop is CASSEPTDTQYF. The CDR3 DNA reads as TGTGCCAGCAGCGAACCCACAGATACGCAGTATTTT.